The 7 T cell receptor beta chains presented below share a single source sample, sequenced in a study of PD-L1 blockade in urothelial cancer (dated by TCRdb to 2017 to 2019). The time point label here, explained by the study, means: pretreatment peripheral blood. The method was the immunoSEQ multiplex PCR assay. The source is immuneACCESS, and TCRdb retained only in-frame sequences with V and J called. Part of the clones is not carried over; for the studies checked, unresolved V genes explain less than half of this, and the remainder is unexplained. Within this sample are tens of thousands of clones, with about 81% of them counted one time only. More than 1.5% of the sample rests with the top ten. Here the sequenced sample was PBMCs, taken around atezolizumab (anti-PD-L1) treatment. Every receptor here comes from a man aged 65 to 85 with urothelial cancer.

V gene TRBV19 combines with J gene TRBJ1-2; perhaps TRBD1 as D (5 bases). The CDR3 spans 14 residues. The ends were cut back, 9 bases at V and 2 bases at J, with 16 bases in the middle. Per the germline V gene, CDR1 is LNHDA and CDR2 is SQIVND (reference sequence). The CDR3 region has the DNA TGTGCCAGCGTAAGGACACCGGAGAACTATGGCTACACCTTC. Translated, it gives CASVRTPENYGYTF.

The CDR3 protein is CASSFRILADHNEQFF. The CDR3 DNA sequence: TGTGCCAGTAGTTTTCGCATACTAGCGGACCACAATGAGCAGTTCTTC. The chain joins TRBV19 to TRBJ2-1; 8 bases line up with TRBD2. Germline loops: CDR1 LNHDA, CDR2 SQIVND (reference sequence). The CDR3 runs 16 residues. Germline trimming cut 5 bases from V and 5 bases from J; bases unmatched to any gene: 11.

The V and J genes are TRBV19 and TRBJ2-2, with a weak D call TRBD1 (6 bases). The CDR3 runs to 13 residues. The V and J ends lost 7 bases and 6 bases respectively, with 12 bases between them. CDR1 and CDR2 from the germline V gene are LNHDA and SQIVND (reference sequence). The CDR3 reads CASNRQEAGELFF. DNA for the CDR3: TGTGCCAGTAACCGACAGGAGGCCGGGGAGCTGTTTTTT. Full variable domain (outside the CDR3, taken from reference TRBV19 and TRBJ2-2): DGGITQSPKYLFRKEGQNVTLSCEQNLNHDAMYWYRQDPGQGLRLIYYSQIVNDFQKGDIAEGYSVSREKKESFPLTVTSAQKNPTAFYLCASNRQEAGELFFGEGSRLTVL.

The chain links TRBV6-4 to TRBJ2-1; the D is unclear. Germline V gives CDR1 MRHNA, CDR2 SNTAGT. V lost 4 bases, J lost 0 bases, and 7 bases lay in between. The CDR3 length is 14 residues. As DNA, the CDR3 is TGTGCCAGCAGTGCCGAGAGCTCCTACAATGAGCAGTTCTTC. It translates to CASSAESSYNEQFF.

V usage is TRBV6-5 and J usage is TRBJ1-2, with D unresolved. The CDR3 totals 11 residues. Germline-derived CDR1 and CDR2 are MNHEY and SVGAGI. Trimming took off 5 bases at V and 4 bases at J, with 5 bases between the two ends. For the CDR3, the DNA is TGTGCCAGCAGTGAGGGCTATGGCTACACCTTC. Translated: CASSEGYGYTF.

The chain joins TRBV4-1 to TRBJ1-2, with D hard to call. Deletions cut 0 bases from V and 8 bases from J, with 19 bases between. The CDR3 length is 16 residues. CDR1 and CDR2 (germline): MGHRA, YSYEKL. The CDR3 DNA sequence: TGCGCCAGCAGCCAAGAAGGCTCGCGGTGGGTTGAGGGCTACACCTTC. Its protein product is CASSQEGSRWVEGYTF.

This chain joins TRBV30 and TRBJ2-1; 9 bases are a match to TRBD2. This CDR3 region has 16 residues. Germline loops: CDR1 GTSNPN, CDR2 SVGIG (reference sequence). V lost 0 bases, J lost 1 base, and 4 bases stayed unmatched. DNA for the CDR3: TGTGCCTGGAGTGTCGGTAGCGGGAGATCCTACAATGAGCAGTTCTTC. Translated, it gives CAWSVGSGRSYNEQFF.